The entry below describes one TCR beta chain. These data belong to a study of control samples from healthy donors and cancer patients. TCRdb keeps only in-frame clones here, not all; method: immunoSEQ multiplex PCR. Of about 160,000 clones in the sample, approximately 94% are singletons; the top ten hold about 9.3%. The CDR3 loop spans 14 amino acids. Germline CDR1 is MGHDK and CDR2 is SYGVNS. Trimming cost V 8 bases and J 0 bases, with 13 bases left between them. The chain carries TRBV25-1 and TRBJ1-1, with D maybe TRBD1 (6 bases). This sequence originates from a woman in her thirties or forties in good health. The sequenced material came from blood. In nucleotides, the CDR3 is TGTGCCAGCCAGCAAACAGGGATGAACACTGAAGCTTTCTTT. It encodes CASQQTGMNTEAFF.